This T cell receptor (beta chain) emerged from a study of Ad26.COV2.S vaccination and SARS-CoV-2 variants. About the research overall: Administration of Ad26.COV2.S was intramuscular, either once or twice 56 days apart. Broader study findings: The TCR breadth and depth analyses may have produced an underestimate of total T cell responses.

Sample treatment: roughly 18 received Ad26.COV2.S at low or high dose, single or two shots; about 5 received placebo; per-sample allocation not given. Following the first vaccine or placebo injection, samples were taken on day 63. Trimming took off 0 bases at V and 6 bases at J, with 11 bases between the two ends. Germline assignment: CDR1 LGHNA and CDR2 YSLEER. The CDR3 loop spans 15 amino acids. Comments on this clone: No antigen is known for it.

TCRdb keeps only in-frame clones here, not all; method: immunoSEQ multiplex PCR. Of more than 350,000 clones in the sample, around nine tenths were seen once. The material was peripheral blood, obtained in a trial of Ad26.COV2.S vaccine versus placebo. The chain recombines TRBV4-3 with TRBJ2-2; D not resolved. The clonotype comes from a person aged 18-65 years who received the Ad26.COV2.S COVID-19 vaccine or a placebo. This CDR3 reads CASSQDKFYPGELFF. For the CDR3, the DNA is TGCGCCAGCAGCCAAGATAAATTTTACCCCGGGGAGCTGTTTTTT.